One TCR beta chain is described in this entry. The record originates from a study of blood T cell repertoires in COVID-19. Study-wide background: The study drew acute and convalescent COVID-19 samples from the United States, Italy and Spain. T cells, B-cell-depleted T cells, or PBMCs provided the cDNA or gDNA that served as material.

There are 14 residues in the CDR3. Germline values: CDR1 LNHNV, CDR2 YYDKDF (reference sequence). Trimming removed 3 bases at V and 6 bases at J, with 14 bases between. Per the study methods: Amplification from reference gene primers served as the basis for estimated nucleated cell counts. The repertoire was sequenced with immunoSEQ multiplex PCR; TCRdb's copy has only in-frame clones and lacks some. Clone size and the V and J calls come from that table; the DNA yielded D and trimming. The sample comprises approximately 47,000 clones, over 70% of which are singletons, and about an eighth rests with the top ten.

The sequenced material came from peripheral blood. The chain couples TRBV15 to TRBJ1-2, with a possible D match to TRBD1 (5 bases). This receptor was obtained from a human donor with active COVID-19. The donor label of this sample is uncertain. CDR3 protein: CATSRRLTVDGYTF. The CDR3, as DNA: TGTGCCACCAGCAGGAGGCTGACAGTAGATGGCTACACCTTC.